One sample yielded the 2 T cell receptor beta chains listed below, sequenced in a study of blood T cells in healthy people across ages. The second PCR ran roughly 7 to 12 cycles with a sample-barcoded 5' primer and J-beta primers. TCRdb ran MiXCR on the 5' RACE reads and lists one entry per CDR3 protein. The sample includes roughly 700,000 distinct CDR3 sequences, 20% to 30% seen only once; the top ten take more than 7.5%. These data were also reused for a study on T cells of mothers and their children.

Sequencing input: blood. The receptors originated from a boy aged 10-17 years in good health.

This clonotype occurred a few times. The DNA of the CDR3 is TGCGCCAGTTATAATACAGAACACCAGACCGGGGAGCTGTTTTTT. Encoded protein: CASYNTEHQTGELFF. The rearrangement uses TRBV5-1 and TRBJ2-2; D is unresolved. V dropped 8 bases and J dropped 5 bases, with 19 bases sitting between them. The length of the CDR3 is 15 residues. Germline V lookup: CDR1 SGHRS, CDR2 YFSETQ.

This clonotype has more than one count but fewer than ten. The CDR3 loop reads CASSYAGSDGYTF. The DNA of the CDR3 is TGTGCCAGCAGTTACGCGGGTTCTGATGGCTACACCTTC. This chain links TRBV6-5 with TRBJ1-2; D unresolved. CDR1 is MNHEY and CDR2 is SVGAGI in the germline V gene. This CDR3 is built from 13 residues. Trimming left V 2 bases short and J 6 bases short, with 10 bases between.